These 8 T cell receptor beta chains originate from one sample sequenced in a study of cytomegalovirus exposure and HLA in healthy donors. 13 Jbeta primers and 60 Vbeta primers were used for the PCR. The repertoire was sequenced with immunoSEQ multiplex PCR; TCRdb's copy has only in-frame clones and lacks some. The sample yields fewer than 120,000 clones, approximately 78% seen once. Material: PBMCs. Receptors originate from a woman aged 25 to 39 in good health and CMV-seronegative.

This clone was counted between two and nine times. The chain combines TRBV2 with TRBJ2-3; TRBD2 might be the D (5 bases). CDR3 length equals 16 residues. Per germline, CDR1 SNHLY and CDR2 FYNNEI. Trimming cost V 6 bases and J 5 bases, with 21 bases left between them. In nucleotides, the CDR3 is TGTGCCAGCAGGAAGGGCGGGCGTGCTGGGCAAGATACGCAGTATTTT. Its translation: CASRKGGRAGQDTQYF.

The chain recombines TRBV23-1 with TRBJ2-7; D possibly corresponds to TRBD1 (6 bases). Being an ORF, TRBV23-1 has a function that is uncertain. V was clipped by 4 bases and J by 5 bases, with 12 bases between them. This CDR3 spans 13 amino acids. The CDR3 loop is CASSPGQHHEQYF. CDR3 bases: TGCGCCAGCAGTCCCGGACAGCACCACGAGCAGTACTTC.

This chain joins TRBV19 and TRBJ2-1, with 10 bases that match TRBD2. This CDR3 region has 15 residues. From germline, CDR1 is LNHDA and CDR2 SQIVND (reference sequence). The trim removed 6 bases at V and 9 bases at J, leaving 11 bases unmatched. CDR3 in amino acids: CASRSPGTSDSEQFF. The CDR3, as DNA: TGTGCCAGTAGATCTCCAGGGACTAGCGATAGTGAGCAGTTCTTC. The full variable domain, its missing parts supplied by reference TRBV19 and TRBJ2-1, is DGGITQSPKYLFRKEGQNVTLSCEQNLNHDAMYWYRQDPGQGLRLIYYSQIVNDFQKGDIAEGYSVSREKKESFPLTVTSAQKNPTAFYLCASRSPGTSDSEQFFGPGTRLTVL.

This chain uses TRBV6-1 with TRBJ1-4; D might be TRBD1 (5 bases). This CDR3 contains 13 residues. The V end was cut by 6 bases, the J end by 10 bases, with 15 bases between. Germline loops: CDR1 MNHNS, CDR2 SASEGT. CDR3 residues: CASRTSGYAKLFF. The CDR3 bases are TGTGCCAGCAGGACGTCAGGGTATGCAAAACTGTTTTTT.

This chain connects TRBV27 to TRBJ2-7; TRBD1 matches 9 bases. The CDR3 has 14 residues. The germline V gene has CDR1 MNHEY and CDR2 SMNVEV (reference sequence). Trimming at V came to 5 bases and at J to 3 bases, leaving 5 bases not matched to a gene. CDR3 nucleotide sequence: TGTGCCAGCAGTGCCGGGACAGGGTTCTACGAGCAGTACTTC. Translation gives CASSAGTGFYEQYF.

The V and J genes are TRBV28 and TRBJ2-7; TRBD1 agrees at 9 bases. The V and J ends lost 5 bases and 5 bases, in that order; junction bases with no gene match: 7. CDR1 MDHEN and CDR2 SYDVKM come from the germline V gene. This CDR3 region has 14 residues. The CDR3 region has the DNA TGTGCCAGCAGTCCCTCGGGACAGGGCGACGAGCAGTACTTC. This sequence encodes CASSPSGQGDEQYF.

The chain has TRBV30 and TRBJ2-1, with D maybe TRBD2 (6 bases). Germline assignment: CDR1 GTSNPN and CDR2 SVGIG (reference sequence). V was shortened by 1 base and J by 9 bases, with 19 bases between the two germline ends. The CDR3 loop spans 15 amino acids. CDR3 sequence reads: CAWSGIGGTFVEQFF. The CDR3 bases are TGTGCCTGGAGTGGTATAGGCGGGACCTTCGTTGAGCAGTTCTTC.

V and J are TRBV6-5 and TRBJ1-5; TRBD1 might be the D (6 bases). The CDR3 length is 14 residues. V was trimmed by 0 bases and J by 6 bases, leaving 9 bases between them. Germline V gives CDR1 MNHEY, CDR2 SVGAGI. In DNA form, the CDR3 reads TGTGCCAGCAGTTACTCACAGGGCGGTCAGCCCCAGCATTTT. Amino acid sequence: CASSYSQGGQPQHF.